This T cell receptor beta chain was sequenced during a study of early T cells in non-severe SARS-CoV-2 infection. Study as a whole: Sequenced material consisted of bulk RNA (from unsorted whole blood), and chains were unpaired.

Researchers attached unique molecular identifiers to individual cDNA molecules. TCRdb analysed the 5' RACE reads with MiXCR anew, one entry per CDR3 protein. The sample lists 85,000 to 100,000 distinct CDR3 sequences, 8% to 13% occurring once. Only a few counts were recorded for this clonotype. From germline, CDR1 is SGHRS and CDR2 YFSETQ. This CDR3 contains 15 residues. V shed 1 base and J shed 10 bases, with 15 bases lying between them. The TCR originated in an adult who was a healthcare worker with PCR-confirmed SARS-CoV-2 infection or an uninfected control (not recorded which). The sequencing here drew on whole blood, taken at baseline. The chain links TRBV5-1 to TRBJ1-6; the D is unclear. The CDR3 DNA follows: TGCGCCAGCAGCTTGTTCGGTTTGAGCGAATCACCCCTCCACTTT. Its translation is CASSLFGLSESPLHF.